This T cell receptor (beta chain) was observed in a study of blood T cell repertoires in COVID-19. At the level of the study: T cells, B-cell-depleted T cells, or PBMCs supplied cDNA or gDNA.

Trimming pared 0 bases from V and 0 bases from J, leaving 9 bases between. CDR3 length equals 16 residues. Germline V gene data show CDR1 as MNHEY and CDR2 as SMNVEV (reference sequence). Source study methods: Estimation of nucleated cell counts was performed using reference gene primer amplification. Profiling relied on immunoSEQ multiplex PCR, and the TCRdb table lists in-frame clones only, not all of them. D and trimming were read from the DNA, whereas the V and J calls and clone size are those reported in that table. Of roughly 250,000 clones listed, 70% to 85% are singletons. The sequence came from an elderly woman with acute or convalescent COVID-19. The specimen sequenced was peripheral blood. This chain uses TRBV27 with TRBJ2-1; the D is unclear. The CDR3, as DNA: TGTGCCAGCAGTTTATCGGGCGCCAACTCCTACAATGAGCAGTTCTTC. Protein sequence: CASSLSGANSYNEQFF.